This passage covers 10 T cell receptor beta chains from one sample sequenced in a study of blood T cell repertoires in COVID-19. Profiling relied on immunoSEQ multiplex PCR, and the TCRdb table lists in-frame clones only, not all of them. The sample has about 140,000 clones, less than 85% seen once. Sequencing used PBMCs or T cells enriched from blood (not recorded which). Receptors were obtained from a woman aged 18-30 years who had been exposed to COVID-19.

With regard to this clone: Other DNA sequences in the same sample also yield this CDR3. The CDR3 spells CASSQQETQYF. The CDR3 region has the DNA TGCGCCAGCAGTCAGCAAGAGACCCAGTACTTC. The rearrangement uses TRBV5-1 and TRBJ2-5; no firm D call. CDR1 is SGHRS and CDR2 is YFSETQ in the germline V gene. V lost 5 bases to trimming and J lost 2 bases, with 4 bases between them. The CDR3 covers 11 residues. Using reference TRBV5-1 and TRBJ2-5 for the parts outside the CDR3, the full variable domain is KAGVTQTPRYLIKTRGQQVTLSCSPISGHRSVSWYQQTPGQGLQFLFEYFSETQRNKGNFPGRFSGRQFSNSRSEMNVSTLELGDSALYLCASSQQETQYFGPGTRLLVL.

J is TRBJ2-2 and V is TRBV5-6, with D perhaps TRBD2 (7 bases). Germline V gene lookup returns CDR1 SGHDT and CDR2 YYEEEE. The ends were cut back, 2 bases at V and 2 bases at J, with 13 bases in the middle. The CDR3 is 16 amino acids. The CDR3 DNA sequence: TGTGCCAGCAGCTTCGGGGGGCGAGGCAACACCGGGGAGCTGTTTTTT. Protein sequence: CASSFGGRGNTGELFF.

The chain carries TRBV7-2 and TRBJ1-2; 8 nucleotides match TRBD1. The CDR3 length is 13 residues. With V trimmed by 1 base and J by 6 bases, 1 base remained unmatched. Germline CDR1 reads SGHTA; CDR2 reads FQGNSA. The CDR3 spells CASSLVTGDGYTF. CDR3 bases: TGTGCCAGCAGCTTAGTGACAGGGGATGGCTACACCTTC.

The rearrangement uses TRBV9 and TRBJ2-4, with TRBD1 identical over 8 bases. The junction had 22 bases not matched to a gene; V was cut back by 2 bases and J by 0 bases. Germline V lookup: CDR1 SGDLS, CDR2 YYNGEE. The CDR3 contains 22 residues. The CDR3 loop reads CASSVGLGETGAWGLAKNIQYF. The CDR3 bases are TGTGCCAGCAGCGTGGGGCTGGGTGAGACAGGGGCTTGGGGTTTAGCCAAAAACATTCAGTACTTC.

V gene TRBV5-1 combines with J gene TRBJ2-7, with 9 nucleotides matching TRBD2. Germline CDR1 reads SGHRS; CDR2 reads YFSETQ. V lost 1 base, J lost 2 bases, and 4 bases stayed unmatched. CDR3 length equals 15 residues. Here the CDR3 reads CASSLLAGLTYEQYF. Written as DNA, the CDR3 is TGCGCCAGCAGCTTGCTAGCGGGATTAACCTACGAGCAGTACTTC.

This clone was observed once. V usage is TRBV10-3 and J usage is TRBJ1-1; a weak D match, TRBD1 (5 bases). The ends were cut back, 6 bases at V and 3 bases at J, with 14 bases in the middle. The CDR3 covers 14 residues. From germline, CDR1 is ENHRY and CDR2 SYGVKD. The DNA of the CDR3 is TGTGCCATCAGGGGCCCCCAGGGTGACACTGAAGCTTTCTTT. This codes for CAIRGPQGDTEAFF.

The count of this clone is one. The chain employs TRBV2 and TRBJ1-6; unclear D gene. Germline V gene lookup returns CDR1 SNHLY and CDR2 FYNNEI. Trimming shortened V by 4 bases and J by 10 bases, and 8 bases separated the two germline ends. The CDR3 spans 12 residues. The CDR3 reads CASSGPPSPLHF. The CDR3 coding sequence is TGTGCCAGCAGTGGGCCACCATCACCCCTCCACTTT.

The V and J genes are TRBV4-1 and TRBJ2-2; 9 bases match TRBD1. The CDR3 contains 16 residues. Trimming removed 3 bases from V and 4 bases from J; junction bases left unmatched: 6. Germline lookup yields CDR1 MGHRA and CDR2 YSYEKL. CDR3 nucleotide sequence: TGCGCCAGCAGCCACCCCGGGACAGGGAGCACCGGGGAGCTGTTTTTT. This gives the protein CASSHPGTGSTGELFF.

The CDR3 nucleotides are TGTGCCAGCAGTTTCAGTATATGGTTGAGGGATCAGCCCCAGCATTTT. Amino acid sequence: CASSFSIWLRDQPQHF. This sequence joins TRBV28 and TRBJ1-5; D ambiguous. Trimming left V 3 bases short and J 5 bases short, with 17 bases between. There are 16 residues in the CDR3. Per the germline V gene, CDR1 is MDHEN and CDR2 is SYDVKM.

The chain employs TRBV12-3 or TRBV12-4 and TRBJ1-1, with D possibly TRBD1 on 5 matching bases. CDR3 length: 13 residues. Deletions cut 6 bases from V and 0 bases from J, with 8 bases between. The CDR3 nucleotides read TGTGCCAGCAGCGAGACAGTGAACACTGAAGCTTTCTTT. It yields the protein CASSETVNTEAFF.